These 8 T cell receptor beta chains came from one sample sequenced in a study of T cells in Graves' hyperthyroidism and ophthalmopathy. RNA transcripts provided the source from which TCR beta CDR3 regions were amplified. A first-round RT-PCR of the TCR CDR3 used the HTBI primer set. In TCRdb, the multiplex PCR reads were re-called with MiXCR into one record per CDR3 protein. The repertoire includes 200,000 to 250,000 distinct CDR3 sequences, approximately 16% of them detected once, and around 30% sits in the top ten. Sequencing was performed on blood. The receptors were gathered from a woman younger than 30 with Graves' ophthalmopathy.

The V gene is TRBV29-1, the J gene TRBJ2-1, with 13 bases that match TRBD2. This CDR3 is 18 amino acids long. V lost 6 bases and J lost 4; bases outside the gene matches: 15. Germline values: CDR1 SQVTM, CDR2 ANQGSEA. The CDR3: CSVCLIGTSGINYNEQFF. The CDR3 nucleotides read TGCAGCGTCTGTTTGATCGGGACTAGCGGGATTAATTACAATGAGCAGTTCTTC.

This clonotype was picked up many times. J is TRBJ1-3 and V is TRBV20-1; maybe TRBD1 (5 bases). The germline V gene encodes CDR1 DFQATT and CDR2 SNEGSKA (reference sequence). The CDR3 has 13 residues. Trimming took off 4 bases at V and 0 bases at J, with 7 bases between the two ends. The CDR3, as DNA: TGCAGTGCTAATCAGGGCTCTGGAAACACCATATATTTT. This codes for CSANQGSGNTIYF.

This clonotype has a count of ten or more. V gene TRBV12-5 combines with J gene TRBJ2-5; 7 nucleotides match TRBD1. V lost 6 bases, J lost 0 bases, and 7 bases stayed unmatched. Germline values: CDR1 LGHNT, CDR2 FRNRAP. The CDR3 contains 15 residues. Here the CDR3 DNA reads TGTGCTAGTGGCCTTGACAGGGCTAACCAAGAGACCCAGTACTTC. As protein: CASGLDRANQETQYF.

This clonotype showed up many times. The V call is TRBV28, the J call TRBJ2-2; 7 bases align to TRBD1. The germline V gene encodes CDR1 MDHEN and CDR2 SYDVKM. The CDR3 extends over 17 amino acids. V was pared by 5 bases and J by 2 bases, with 11 bases of the junction left unmatched. CDR3 in DNA: TGTGCCAGCAGTCTGACAGGGATGATGGATAACACCGGGGAGCTGTTTTTT. This translates into CASSLTGMMDNTGELFF.

In the case of this clonotype: Possible read error: a much larger clone is one base away. V gene TRBV16 combines with J gene TRBJ2-7; possibly TRBD1 for D (6 bases). In germline, CDR1 is KGHSY, CDR2 FQNENV. The CDR3 is 13 residues long. V shed 4 bases and J shed 2 bases, with 9 bases lying between them. The CDR3 DNA reads as TGTGCCAGCAGCCGACAGGTAACCTACGAGCAGTACTTC. Its protein product is CASSRQVTYEQYF. The whole variable domain, remainder taken from reference TRBV16 and TRBJ2-7, is GEEVAQTPKHLVRGEGQKAKLYCAPIKGHSYVFWYQQVLKNEFKFLISFQNENVFDETGMPKERFSAKCLPNSPCSLEIQATKLEDSAVYFCASSRQVTYEQYFGPGTRLTVT.

This clonotype was found many times. V usage is TRBV28 and J usage is TRBJ1-1, with 10 positions matching TRBD1. V shed 6 bases, J shed 6 bases, and the junction held 7 bases outside the gene matches. The CDR3 is made up of 14 amino acids. CDR1 and CDR2 from the germline V gene are MDHEN and SYDVKM. The CDR3 DNA sequence: TGTGCCAGCAGCCCGGGACAGGGGTACGCTGAAGCTTTCTTT. It codes for CASSPGQGYAEAFF.

This clonotype was counted at least ten times. The chain employs TRBV9 and TRBJ1-3, with D unclear. Germline V gene lookup returns CDR1 SGDLS and CDR2 YYNGEE. CDR3 length: 11 residues. Trimming took 4 bases from V and 4 from J, leaving 3 bases between them. The DNA for the CDR3 is TGTGCCAGCAGCTCAGGAAACACCATATATTTT. Protein product: CASSSGNTIYF. Looking up the rest from reference TRBV9 and TRBJ1-3 gives the full variable domain: DSGVTQTPKHLITATGQRVTLRCSPRSGDLSVYWYQQSLDQGLQFLIQYYNGEERAKGNILERFSAQQFPDLHSELNLSSLELGDSALYFCASSSGNTIYFGEGSWLTVV.

This clonotype was seen many times. The V gene is TRBV7-8, the J gene TRBJ1-1; maybe TRBD1 (5 bases). Per the germline V gene, CDR1 is SGHVS and CDR2 is FQNEAQ. V lost 4 bases and J 3 bases, leaving 9 bases between the germline ends. This CDR3 contains 13 residues. CDR3 region: CASSWGPHTEAFF. The CDR3 bases are TGTGCCAGCAGCTGGGGCCCGCACACTGAAGCTTTCTTT.